These T cell receptor beta chains were read from a single sample in a study of blood T cell repertoires in COVID-19. Produced via immunoSEQ multiplex PCR; TCRdb's table is partial and in-frame only. This repertoire shows hundreds of thousands of clones, 65% to 90% found once; its top ten account for about 4.8%. The sequenced sample was peripheral blood. These receptors were obtained from a woman aged 70-85 years with acute or convalescent COVID-19. Each CDR3 is given without its conserved first and last residue. Each record gives: V gene, J gene, CDR3 protein.

V gene: TRBV6-5
J gene: TRBJ1-1
CDR3 protein: ASRPGTIDTEAF

V gene: TRBV6-1
J gene: TRBJ2-7
CDR3 protein: ASSERIILRGHNYEQY

V gene: TRBV11-2
J gene: TRBJ2-5
CDR3 protein: ASSPGGLAGRETQY

V gene: TRBV29-1
J gene: TRBJ1-1
CDR3 protein: SVGQDLRSEAF

V gene: TRBV7-9
J gene: TRBJ1-4
CDR3 protein: ASSFTRDEKLF

V gene: TRBV24-1
J gene: TRBJ2-5
CDR3 protein: ATSGGETQY

V gene: TRBV13
J gene: TRBJ1-1
CDR3 protein: ASRYRQGLGTEAF

V gene: TRBV5-6
J gene: TRBJ2-6
CDR3 protein: ASSLTGPLTGANVLT

V gene: TRBV27
J gene: TRBJ2-7
CDR3 protein: ASSFISGEQY

V gene: TRBV25-1
J gene: TRBJ1-5
CDR3 protein: ASSQTGFSQPQH

V gene: TRBV14
J gene: TRBJ2-7
CDR3 protein: ASSQTLVSEQY

V gene: TRBV4-1
J gene: TRBJ1-5
CDR3 protein: ASSQEDPGQLLLGQPQH

V gene: TRBV10-3
J gene: TRBJ2-1
CDR3 protein: AISIGGGTYNEQF

V gene: TRBV5-1
J gene: TRBJ1-2
CDR3 protein: ASSDAANYGYT

V gene: TRBV6-5
J gene: TRBJ1-5
CDR3 protein: ASSYSLSNQPQH

V gene: TRBV7-2
J gene: TRBJ2-7
CDR3 protein: ASTPGPGGNEQY

V gene: TRBV7-6
J gene: TRBJ2-1
CDR3 protein: ASTGGRGSYNEQF

V gene: TRBV4-2
J gene: TRBJ2-2
CDR3 protein: ASSQGETGELF

V gene: TRBV5-1
J gene: TRBJ1-5
CDR3 protein: ASSLTGGGVLEPQH

V gene: TRBV4-3
J gene: TRBJ1-4
CDR3 protein: ASSPGDRDNEKLF

V gene: TRBV27
J gene: TRBJ2-7
CDR3 protein: ATHSGGQRSYEQY

V gene: TRBV7-2
J gene: TRBJ2-1
CDR3 protein: ASSLDVKTSGYNEQF

V gene: TRBV5-6
J gene: TRBJ1-2
CDR3 protein: ASSLGGQSYGYT

V gene: TRBV10-3
J gene: TRBJ2-7
CDR3 protein: AISESADRQGNEQY